Presented here are 13 T cell receptor beta chains from one specimen sequenced in a study of blood T cell repertoires in COVID-19. Some clones are missing from TCRdb's copy, which holds only in-frame ones; the method was immunoSEQ multiplex PCR. The table shows under 300,000 clones, with around 86% occurring only once. The sequencing input was peripheral blood. The receptors were sampled from a man older than 75 with acute or convalescent COVID-19.

This rearrangement joins TRBV5-8 to TRBJ1-2; TRBD1 agrees at 7 bases. The ends lost 3 bases at V and 8 bases at J; junction bases unmatched: 10. CDR1 is SGHTS, CDR2 YDEGEE, per germline. The CDR3 runs 14 residues. Here the CDR3 DNA reads TGTGCCAGCAGCTGGGACAGCCCTACGGGGGGCTACACCTTC. This translates into CASSWDSPTGGYTF.

V gene TRBV6-5 combines with J gene TRBJ2-3, with a tentative D call TRBD1 (6 bases). Trimming removed 5 bases from V and 2 bases from J, with 14 bases in between. This CDR3 comprises 15 residues. Germline V gene lookup returns CDR1 MNHEY and CDR2 SVGAGI. This CDR3 reads CASSTGSLLTDTQYF. As DNA, the CDR3 is TGTGCCAGCAGTACAGGGAGCTTGCTCACAGATACGCAGTATTTT.

This clone was counted only a few times. The chain carries TRBV5-6 and TRBJ1-2; D is perhaps TRBD1 (5 bases). The germline V gene encodes CDR1 SGHDT and CDR2 YYEEEE. This CDR3 region has 14 residues. Trimming took off 4 bases at V and 3 bases at J, with 13 bases between the two ends. CDR3 amino acids: CASSRGGLDYGYTF. DNA for the CDR3: TGTGCCAGCAGCCGCGGGGGGTTGGACTATGGCTACACCTTC.

This clone came up once. The chain has TRBV3-1 (or the pseudogene TRBV3-2) and TRBJ2-7, with 10 bases identical to TRBD1. Germline V lookup: CDR1 LGHDT, CDR2 YNNKEL (reference sequence). This CDR3 has 13 residues. V gave up 6 bases and J gave up 5 bases; unmatched junction bases: 4. The CDR3 nucleotides are TGTGCCAGCAGAACGACAGGGGGCGACGAGCAGTACTTC. Translated, it gives CASRTTGGDEQYF.

This chain joins TRBV9 and TRBJ1-2; 10 bases align to TRBD1. With 4 bases clipped from V and 5 bases from J, the junction kept 5 bases outside the gene matches. Germline values: CDR1 SGDLS, CDR2 YYNGEE. This CDR3 has 14 amino acids. CDR3 nucleotides: TGTGCCAGCAGCCGGGACAGGGGAGATTATGGCTACACCTTC. This translates into CASSRDRGDYGYTF.

This clone came up once. This rearrangement joins TRBV10-2 to TRBJ1-2; D is perhaps TRBD1 (6 bases). V was cut by 0 bases and J by 4 bases, with 9 bases left in between. This CDR3 spans 14 amino acids. CDR1 is WSHSY, CDR2 SAAADI, per germline. The CDR3 region is CASSESTGPYGYTF. The CDR3 nucleotides read TGCGCCAGCAGTGAGTCAACAGGGCCCTATGGCTACACCTTC.

The chain couples TRBV5-8 to TRBJ2-6; possible D gene TRBD2, 6 bases. The V gene lost 9 bases and the J gene lost 1 base, with 8 bases spanning the gap. This CDR3 spans 13 amino acids. Per germline, CDR1 SGHTS and CDR2 YDEGEE. CDR3 nucleotide sequence: TGTGCCACCCGGGAGTCTGGGGCCAACGTCCTGACTTTC. Protein product: CATRESGANVLTF.

In this sample, this clone turned up a few times. This chain connects TRBV19 to TRBJ1-1, with TRBD1 identical over 8 bases. CDR1 LNHDA and CDR2 SQIVND come from the germline V gene (reference sequence). CDR3 length: 15 amino acids. Losses at the gene ends were 5 bases for V and 6 bases for J; bases not matched to a gene: 11. This CDR3 is CASSVQQGVVSEAFF. In DNA form, the CDR3 reads TGTGCCAGTAGTGTACAACAGGGGGTAGTTTCTGAAGCTTTCTTT.

Here the CDR3 reads CASSQSGGYEQYF. CDR3 nucleotides: TGTGCCAGCAGCCAATCAGGGGGCTACGAGCAGTACTTC. The rearrangement links TRBV12-3 or TRBV12-4 to TRBJ2-7; TRBD1 matches 7 bases. CDR3 size: 13 residues. V lost 6 bases to trimming and J lost 3 bases; unmatched junction nucleotides: 5.

This chain joins TRBV6-5 and TRBJ1-3; D gene unclear. Germline assignment: CDR1 MNHEY and CDR2 SVGAGI. This CDR3 has 13 residues. Trimming took 6 bases from V and 4 from J, leaving 10 bases between them. Here the CDR3 DNA reads TGTGCCAGCAGACAATTCAGAGGAAACACCATATATTTT. Amino acids: CASRQFRGNTIYF.

The chain is built from TRBV9 and TRBJ1-2; the D gene is possibly TRBD1 (5 bases). Germline V gene data show CDR1 as SGDLS and CDR2 as YYNGEE. V was pared by 0 bases and J by 2 bases, with 8 bases between. This CDR3 has 14 residues. CDR3 sequence (DNA): TGTGCCAGCAGCGTAGGTACAGGCAACTATGGCTACACCTTC. It translates to CASSVGTGNYGYTF.

This chain connects TRBV7-2 to TRBJ2-1; 8 positions match TRBD1. The CDR3 sequence is 15 residues long. The J segment lost 2 bases and the V segment lost 7 bases, leaving 7 bases of the junction unmatched. Germline CDR1 SGHTA, CDR2 FQGNSA. This CDR3 reads CASNPRQGPYNEQFF. The CDR3 DNA sequence: TGTGCCAGCAACCCCCGACAGGGGCCCTACAATGAGCAGTTCTTC.

This chain joins TRBV6-5 and TRBJ1-2; 11 bases line up with TRBD1. The ends lost 8 bases at V and 7 bases at J; junction bases unmatched: 12. Per the germline V gene, CDR1 is MNHEY and CDR2 is SVGAGI. CDR3 length equals 15 residues. CDR3 DNA: TGTGCCAGCTATCGAAGGAGGACAGGGGGCGCTGGCTACACCTTC. Translated: CASYRRRTGGAGYTF.